In its sample, the clone carrying this T cell receptor beta chain was seen once. Its antigen is not known. Per the germline V gene, CDR1 is SEHNR and CDR2 is FQNEAQ (reference sequence). V shed 5 bases and J shed 5 bases, with 9 bases lying between them. This CDR3 is built from 12 residues. The data originate from a study of OX40 agonist ivuxolimab in advanced cancers. Turning to the study itself: Enrolled patients in dose escalation had cancers that were hepatocellular carcinoma, melanoma, renal cell or head and neck cancer.

Generated by immunoSEQ multiplex PCR, the TCRdb table keeps only in-frame clones and is missing some. The sample has 55,000 to 90,000 clones, around 80% seen once; the top ten hold approximately 1%. Study-level results: In CD8+ T cells, expanded clones were on average more numerous than in CD4+. Both blood CD4+ and CD8+ T cells showed clonal growth by week 6 at 0.1 to 3.0 mg/kg.

The sequence was obtained from an adult with an advanced solid tumor such as melanoma, head and neck, liver or kidney cancer. The chain uses TRBV7-9 and TRBJ2-5; D not resolved. Specimen: CD4+ or CD8+ T cells sorted from blood, collected in a trial of the OX40 agonist ivuxolimab. The CDR3 DNA reads as TGTGCCAGCAGCCCCTCATGGGAGACCCAGTACTTC. It translates to CASSPSWETQYF.